This T cell receptor (beta chain) was recovered during a study of T-cell memory formation after mild COVID-19. As for this clonotype: Its ends do not fully match the called genes, so a read error is possible.

Constant-segment-primed 5'RACE gave TCR alpha and TCR beta cDNA libraries with sample barcodes and UMIs. Each CDR3 protein is one row after TCRdb ran MiXCR on the 5' RACE reads. The repertoire holds about 300,000 distinct CDR3 sequences, with roughly a fifth as singletons. The CDR3 contains 15 residues. CDR1 and CDR2 from the germline V gene are SGHAT and FQNNGV. Sequencing was carried out using PBMCs or a T cell subset sorted from them (not recorded which). The chain couples TRBV11-2 to TRBJ1-6; perhaps TRBD1 as D (5 bases). This clonotype originated in a man aged 18 to 30 who had mild COVID-19 (a few samples of this study predate the infection). Cell type and time point are not known. In nucleotides, the CDR3 is TGTGCCAGCAGCGCGGACACCTCCTATAATTCACCACTCCACTTT. Protein: CASSADTSYNSPLHF.